This T cell receptor beta chain originates from a study of identical twins (dated by TCRdb to about 2016). Regarding the study in general: TCR alpha and beta repertoires from monozygotic twins, unrelated adults of various ages and cord blood were deep-sequenced to test whether fetal clonotypes persist. To rule out contamination, the twin experiments were replicated at different times with different library preparation protocols. Broad study findings and their caveats: Zero-insertion analyses could be partly confounded by invariant T cells such as MAIT and iNKT, though diverse VJ usage argued against such confounding for most clonotypes. Abundant cord blood beta clonotypes carried fewer insertions; young adult naive repertoires showed a weaker similar trend, while memory repertoires showed none. Compared with coincidental sharing between unrelated individuals, an excess of low generation-probability sequences was observed among out-of-frame TCR alpha sequences shared between twins. Because the same donors could not be followed over many years, the conclusions relied on cross-sectional statistical analysis. Excess twin sharing in beta out-of-frame sequences was weaker because fewer shared sequences lowered the signal-to-noise ratio. In monozygotic twins, recombination models systematically underestimated out-of-frame TCR alpha sharing, but the models matched the sharing seen between unrelated individuals.

The library was made by 5' RACE. The data were produced on an Illumina HiSeq 2000. Template switching introduced a universal primer binding site; the final cDNA contained a unique molecular identifier, enabling accurate counting of TCR cDNA molecules. Specific primers in the conserved constant-segment region were used to synthesize first-strand cDNA for the TCR alpha and beta chains. To control for contamination, every cDNA library carried two barcodes: a SMART-Mk sample barcode plus Illumina barcodes. TruSeq adapter sequences and Illumina sample barcodes were added in two successive PCR steps. TCR alpha and beta cDNA libraries were sequenced on the Illumina HiSeq platform with custom primers. The authors processed their data as follows. MiGEC processed the raw reads to extract unique molecular identifiers, while MiXCR was used to determine the CDR3 positions. For each individual, recombination models were inferred using an EM algorithm with the repgenHMM and IGoR tools. The analysis of shared clonotypes was done with the tcR package in R, with sharing normalized by the product of cloneset sizes. To study raw recombination without the effects of thymic and clonal selection, out-of-frame nonproductive sequences were analyzed. TCRdb ran its own pipeline on the public reads, namely fastp trimming at Q25 and MiXCR clone calling, and kept in-frame beta chains. Each entry is one CDR3 protein sequence, shown with its most common DNA and genes. These V and J calls originate from TCRdb's pipeline instead of the authors' own analysis. This sample gives 200,000 or so distinct CDR3 sequences in total; 7.5% of them show up just once. The ten largest make up 1.9% of the sample.

This clonotype came up many times. Its specific antigen is unknown. Base-call qualities are not available, and no considerably larger clone is one nucleotide away. Every donor in the study was a healthy Caucasian. The twin cohort consisted of three pairs of female monozygotic twins, all aged roughly 18 to 29 years. Miltenyi CD45RO+ enrichment and human naive T-cell isolation kits were used to isolate memory (CD45RO+) and naive T cells from PBMC. This sample also appeared in a second study, on yellow fever vaccine responses in identical twins. As noted in the second study: The authors reported that the T cell response to vaccination in identical twins appeared partly convergent and partly personalized. The study precisely tracked vaccine-responding T cell clones in identical twins.

The sample consisted of memory (CD45RO+) T cells sorted from blood. The meaning of the sample's cell subset or site label: CD45RO+ enriched T cells. This clonotype originated in a woman between 18 and 29 years old in good health.

CDR3 reads: CASSQLAGSYGEQFF. The nucleotide sequence is TGTGCCAGCAGCCAACTAGCGGGGAGTTATGGTGAGCAGTTCTTC. The chain was built from TRBV5-6 and TRBJ2-1, with 10 bases matching TRBD2. CDR1 and CDR2 are read off the germline V gene as SGHDT and YYEEEE. Measured from the cysteine to the phenylalanine, the CDR3 is 15 residues long. Only the CDR3 DNA is retained, 45 bases long and in frame from the first base. Trimmed from V: 4 bases; trimmed from J: 9 bases; junction bases lacking a gene match: 10.